A single sample is the source of the 24 T cell receptor beta chains below, sequenced in a study of Ad26.COV2.S vaccination and SARS-CoV-2 variants. As for treatment: some 20 received Ad26.COV2.S at low or high dose, single or two shots; five or six received placebo; per-sample allocation not given. At day 63 after the first vaccine or placebo injection, samples were drawn. Produced via immunoSEQ multiplex PCR; TCRdb's table is partial and in-frame only. This sample has 350,000 to 400,000 clones, with around 85% found just once. The source material was peripheral blood, sampled in a trial of Ad26.COV2.S vaccine versus placebo. These receptors all stem from a person aged 18-60 years who received the Ad26.COV2.S COVID-19 vaccine or a placebo.

This sequence joins TRBV19 and TRBJ1-4; the D is unclear. The CDR3 is made up of 11 amino acids. The V end lost 6 bases, the J end lost 5 bases, and 4 bases lay between the germline ends. Looked up from germline, CDR1 is LNHDA and CDR2 is SQIVND (reference sequence). CDR3 nucleotide sequence: TGTGCCAGTAGCCAAAATGAAAAACTGTTTTTT. This gives the protein CASSQNEKLFF.

This chain uses TRBV19 with TRBJ2-5, with D tentatively TRBD1 or TRBD2 (5 bases each). CDR1 LNHDA and CDR2 SQIVND come from the germline V gene (reference sequence). The CDR3 covers 13 residues. V was trimmed by 3 bases and J by 5 bases, leaving 10 bases between them. The CDR3 protein is CASSIPGTETQYF. CDR3 DNA sequence: TGTGCCAGTAGTATCCCAGGGACGGAGACCCAGTACTTC.

The rearrangement uses TRBV24-1 and TRBJ1-2; no definite D call. The CDR3 sequence is 12 residues long. V lost 2 bases and J 8 bases, leaving 8 bases between the germline ends. Looked up from germline, CDR1 is KGHDR and CDR2 is SFDVKD. Written as DNA, the CDR3 is TGTGCCACCAGTGATTCGGATGGGGGCTACACCTTC. This sequence encodes CATSDSDGGYTF.

On this clone itself: Other DNA sequences in the same sample also yield this CDR3. The chain joins TRBV27 to TRBJ2-1; TRBD2 aligns across 12 bases. With 5 bases clipped from V and 6 bases from J, the junction kept 2 bases outside the gene matches. The CDR3 spans 14 residues. The germline gives CDR1 MNHEY, CDR2 SMNVEV (reference sequence). CDR3 nucleotide sequence: TGTGCCAGCAGTCTAGCGGGGGGGCCCAATGAGCAGTTCTTC. Translating gives CASSLAGGPNEQFF.

This chain joins TRBV9 and TRBJ2-3, with D unclear. With 3 bases removed from V and 0 bases from J, the gap between germline ends came to 11 bases. The CDR3 extends over 15 amino acids. Germline V gives CDR1 SGDLS, CDR2 YYNGEE. CDR3 bases: TGTGCCAGCAGCGGGTTTGGCGCTAGCACAGATACGCAGTATTTT. Translated: CASSGFGASTDTQYF. Filled out from reference TRBV9 and TRBJ2-3, the complete variable domain reads DSGVTQTPKHLITATGQRVTLRCSPRSGDLSVYWYQQSLDQGLQFLIQYYNGEERAKGNILERFSAQQFPDLHSELNLSSLELGDSALYFCASSGFGASTDTQYFGPGTRLTVL.

The chain has TRBV9 and TRBJ2-1; 8 bases fit TRBD2. Germline V CDR1 and CDR2: SGDLS, YYNGEE. V lost 3 bases, J lost 0 bases, and 2 bases stayed unmatched. There are 15 residues in the CDR3. The DNA of the CDR3 is TGTGCCAGCAGCGCGGGGGGGAGCTCCTACAATGAGCAGTTCTTC. It codes for CASSAGGSSYNEQFF.

The CDR3 DNA follows: TGTGCCAGCAGTTTATGGGACAGGGGCAGGAACGAGCAGTACTTC. As protein: CASSLWDRGRNEQYF. This chain joins TRBV28 and TRBJ2-7, with 9 bases matching TRBD1. The V and J ends lost 0 bases and 5 bases, in that order; junction bases with no gene match: 5. Germline-derived CDR1 and CDR2 are MDHEN and SYDVKM. CDR3 length equals 15 residues.

This clone was recorded a few times. CDR3 DNA sequence: TGTGCCAGCAGCTTGAAATGGAGCTTACCCTACGAGCAGTACTTC. Translated: CASSLKWSLPYEQYF. The rearrangement links TRBV11-2 to TRBJ2-7; D ambiguous. V lost 3 bases and J 2 bases, leaving 14 bases between the germline ends. This CDR3 region has 15 residues. Germline V gene data show CDR1 as SGHAT and CDR2 as FQNNGV.

The chain combines TRBV11-2 with TRBJ1-4; no firm D call. V was pared by 6 bases and J by 5 bases, with 10 bases between. The CDR3 spans 13 residues. Germline assignment: CDR1 SGHAT and CDR2 FQNNGV. The CDR3 reads CASRGRSNEKLFF. The CDR3 region has the DNA TGTGCCAGCAGAGGGAGATCAAATGAAAAACTGTTTTTT.

The gene calls are TRBV2 and TRBJ2-5; 13 nucleotides align to TRBD2. The CDR3 is made up of 18 amino acids. V lost 2 bases to trimming and J lost 4 bases; unmatched junction nucleotides: 10. Germline V gene sequence: CDR1 SNHLY, CDR2 FYNNEI. The CDR3 DNA is TGTGCCAGCAGTGAAATAACTAGCGGGGGGGCTGAGGGAGAGACCCAGTACTTC. It yields the protein CASSEITSGGAEGETQYF.

This clone appeared a single time. This chain joins TRBV27 and TRBJ2-3; 10 bases line up with TRBD1. CDR1 and CDR2 (germline): MNHEY, SMNVEV (reference sequence). The CDR3 has 16 residues. Unmatched junction bases numbered 3, after V lost 1 base and J lost 2 bases. The DNA of the CDR3 is TGTGCCAGCAGTTTATGGACAGGGGGAGTCACAGATACGCAGTATTTT. Protein: CASSLWTGGVTDTQYF.

The genes are TRBV3-1 (or the pseudogene TRBV3-2) and TRBJ1-5; perhaps TRBD1 as D (6 bases). CDR3 length: 13 residues. Germline V gene data show CDR1 as LGHDT and CDR2 as YNNKEL (reference sequence). V lost 0 bases to trimming and J lost 8 bases, with 8 bases between them. The CDR3 bases are TGTGCCAGCAGCCAAGAACAGGGAAAGCCCCAGCATTTT. It encodes CASSQEQGKPQHF.

This rearrangement joins TRBV18 to TRBJ1-1; D unresolved. Per the germline V gene, CDR1 is KGHSH and CDR2 is LQKENI. V dropped 8 bases and J dropped 2 bases, with 15 bases sitting between them. There are 14 residues in the CDR3. The CDR3 nucleotides read TGTGCCAGCGCGCAATCTCGGGGTAACACTGAAGCTTTCTTT. As protein: CASAQSRGNTEAFF.

As concerns this clone: No DNA is shown, since the ends of the CDR3 on it are uncertain; the CDR3 is the one TCRdb lists. The chain carries TRBV14 and TRBJ2-1; the D call TRBD1 from the table was never checked on the DNA. The CDR3 spans 13 residues, counting both ends. Germline assignment: CDR1 SGHDN and CDR2 FVKESK. The CDR3 here is CASSQGVGTGSFF.

The J gene is TRBJ2-5, the V gene TRBV7-9; D is unresolved. The CDR3 runs to 12 residues. V shed 5 bases and J shed 5 bases, with 9 bases lying between them. In germline, CDR1 is SEHNR, CDR2 FQNEAQ (reference sequence). CDR3 DNA sequence: TGTGCCAGCAGCGCCGCGAGGGAGACCCAGTACTTC. Amino acid sequence: CASSAARETQYF.

The gene calls are TRBV6-5 and TRBJ2-7; no reliable D call. The V gene's germline CDR1 is MNHEY and CDR2 SVGAGI. The CDR3 spans 13 residues. Deletions cut 5 bases from V and 7 bases from J, with 15 bases between. This CDR3 is CASSQAPSWEQYF. The DNA for the CDR3 is TGTGCCAGCAGTCAGGCGCCCTCGTGGGAGCAGTACTTC.

The rearrangement joins TRBV7-8 to TRBJ2-5; D uncertain. Trimming shortened V by 1 base and J by 3 bases, and 9 bases separated the two germline ends. CDR1 is SGHVS and CDR2 is FQNEAQ in the germline V gene. The CDR3 covers 14 residues. In DNA form, the CDR3 reads TGTGCCAGCAGCTTAGAGTCAGCGAAAGAGACCCAGTACTTC. Amino acid sequence: CASSLESAKETQYF.

This clone is a singleton in its sample. The rearrangement uses TRBV29-1 and TRBJ1-1; D not certain. Per the germline V gene, CDR1 is SQVTM and CDR2 is ANQGSEA. The V end lost 7 bases, the J end lost 2 bases, and 17 bases lay between the germline ends. The CDR3 covers 14 residues. CDR3 bases: TGCAGCGCTAATAAGGACCTTGGCAACACTGAAGCTTTCTTT. Its protein product is CSANKDLGNTEAFF.

This clone was found a few times. This rearrangement joins TRBV3-1 (or the pseudogene TRBV3-2) to TRBJ2-5; D could derive from TRBD1 or TRBD2 (5 bases each). The germline V gene encodes CDR1 LGHDT and CDR2 YNNKEL (reference sequence). Trimming took 3 bases from V and 4 from J, leaving 15 bases between them. This CDR3 has 15 amino acids. CDR3 nucleotides: TGTGCCAGCAGCCATTTTCGGGACCGTCGAGAGACCCAGTACTTC. This sequence encodes CASSHFRDRRETQYF.

This chain links TRBV4-3 with TRBJ1-4, with no clear D. Germline assignment: CDR1 LGHNA and CDR2 YSLEER. The V end lost 2 bases, the J end lost 0 bases, and 10 bases lay between the germline ends. The CDR3 sequence is 16 residues long. The CDR3 nucleotides are TGCGCCAGCAGCCAATCCACAATTGCAACTAATGAAAAACTGTTTTTT. Protein product: CASSQSTIATNEKLFF.

The chain is built from TRBV7-9 and TRBJ1-2, with a tentative D call TRBD1 (5 bases). Trimming removed 3 bases from V and 5 bases from J, with 13 bases in between. CDR3 size: 14 residues. Per germline, CDR1 SEHNR and CDR2 FQNEAQ (reference sequence). Here the CDR3 reads CASSFVAGPYGYTF. Written as DNA, the CDR3 is TGTGCCAGCAGCTTCGTGGCAGGGCCTTATGGCTACACCTTC.

This chain connects TRBV7-9 to TRBJ2-3, with D perhaps TRBD2 (5 bases). Germline assignment: CDR1 SEHNR and CDR2 FQNEAQ (reference sequence). This CDR3 comprises 14 residues. Trimming shortened V by 5 bases and J by 1 base, and 10 bases separated the two germline ends. The CDR3 protein is CASSPARGTDTQYF. Written as DNA, the CDR3 is TGTGCCAGCAGCCCGGCGAGGGGCACAGATACGCAGTATTTT.

The chain recombines TRBV19 with TRBJ1-5; the D is unclear. Deletions cut 8 bases from V and 0 bases from J, with 14 bases between. The V gene's germline CDR1 is LNHDA and CDR2 SQIVND (reference sequence). There are 15 residues in the CDR3. CDR3 residues: CASEVRVYSNQPQHF. In DNA, the CDR3 is TGTGCCAGTGAGGTTCGGGTCTATAGCAATCAGCCCCAGCATTTT.

The CDR3 spells CASSLVTGLAGDQETQYF. The CDR3 nucleotides are TGTGCCAGCAGCTTAGTGACGGGACTAGCGGGGGACCAAGAGACCCAGTACTTC. This chain links TRBV7-8 with TRBJ2-5; 14 nucleotides line up with TRBD2. The V segment lost 1 base and the J segment 0 bases; nucleotides outside the gene matches: 4. The CDR3 is 18 amino acids. Germline-derived CDR1 and CDR2 are SGHVS and FQNEAQ.